One sample yielded the 13 T cell receptor beta chains listed below, sequenced in a study of shared T cell receptors in the human thymus. Measured with immunoSEQ multiplex PCR; TCRdb has only the in-frame clones, and not every one. The data show over 450,000 clones, around 78% seen once. These same records also appear under a second study, on human thymus T cells.

Sequences were obtained from thymocytes. The receptors derive from a boy less than two years old with a congenital heart defect.

The J gene is TRBJ2-7, the V gene TRBV5-6; D is unresolved. The CDR3 sequence is 15 residues long. Trimming took off 4 bases at V and 1 base at J, with 15 bases between the two ends. The germline gives CDR1 SGHDT, CDR2 YYEEEE. CDR3 nucleotides: TGTGCCAGCAGCCAAGCCGTAGCCAAATCCTACGAGCAGTACTTC. Its protein is CASSQAVAKSYEQYF.

This chain uses TRBV4-2 with TRBJ2-6, with 8 bases matching TRBD2. The CDR3 consists of 18 residues. The V gene end was trimmed by 1 base and the J gene end by 0 bases; junction bases not matched to a gene: 5. Germline V gene lookup returns CDR1 LGHNA and CDR2 YNFKEQ. Written as DNA, the CDR3 is TGTGCCAGCAGCCAAGTAGTAGCGGGGCTCTCTGGGGCCAACGTCCTGACTTTC. Translating it yields CASSQVVAGLSGANVLTF.

The DNA for the CDR3 is TGTGCCACCAGCAGAGTTGGGACTAGCGACCCCGGGCACGAGCAGTACTTC. It codes for CATSRVGTSDPGHEQYF. V and J are TRBV15 and TRBJ2-7; the match to TRBD2 covers 10 bases. CDR3 size: 17 residues. From germline, CDR1 is LNHNV and CDR2 YYDKDF (reference sequence). The J segment lost 5 bases and the V segment lost 1 base, leaving 11 bases of the junction unmatched. The variable domain in full, with the rest retrieved from reference TRBV15 and TRBJ2-7, is DAMVIQNPRYQVTQFGKPVTLSCSQTLNHNVMYWYQQKSSQAPKLLFHYYDKDFNNEADTPDNFQSRRPNTSFCFLDIRSPGLGDTAMYLCATSRVGTSDPGHEQYFGPGTRLTVT.

The chain combines TRBV5-6 with TRBJ2-7, with 7 bases lining up with TRBD2. The J segment lost 3 bases and the V segment lost 2 bases, leaving 11 bases of the junction unmatched. The CDR3 is made up of 16 amino acids. Germline V gene sequence: CDR1 SGHDT, CDR2 YYEEEE. The CDR3, as DNA: TGTGCCAGCAGCTTCAGATTGACTAGCAGCCACTACGAGCAGTACTTC. It codes for CASSFRLTSSHYEQYF.

V and J are TRBV27 and TRBJ2-7; the D gene is possibly TRBD2 (6 bases). The CDR3 totals 16 residues. V was pared by 0 bases and J by 1 base, with 13 bases between. Germline V gene sequence: CDR1 MNHEY, CDR2 SMNVEV (reference sequence). CDR3 region: CASSLSAGSRSYEQYF. CDR3 sequence (DNA): TGTGCCAGCAGTTTATCTGCCGGGAGTCGATCCTACGAGCAGTACTTC.

The chain joins TRBV7-6 to TRBJ1-2; 10 bases match TRBD1. Germline loops: CDR1 SGHVS, CDR2 FNYEAQ. J gave up 4 bases and V 5 bases, and 10 bases lay outside the gene matches. CDR3 length: 16 residues. CDR3 residues: CASSGPGTGDPYGYTF. DNA for the CDR3: TGTGCCAGCAGCGGCCCCGGGACAGGGGATCCCTATGGCTACACCTTC.

This clone showed up just once. The chain carries TRBV7-9 and TRBJ2-7; 7 bases fit TRBD1. The germline V gene encodes CDR1 SEHNR and CDR2 FQNEAQ (reference sequence). This CDR3 has 15 amino acids. Unmatched junction bases numbered 9, after V lost 5 bases and J lost 2 bases. As DNA, the CDR3 is TGTGCCAGCAGCACCCGGACAGGTCATCCCTACGAGCAGTACTTC. This codes for CASSTRTGHPYEQYF.

A few counts support this clone. The V call is TRBV6-6, the J call TRBJ2-1; no firm D call. The CDR3 is 15 residues long. V was clipped by 6 bases and J by 0 bases, with 12 bases between them. Germline V gives CDR1 MNHNY, CDR2 SVGAGI (reference sequence). The CDR3 spells CASRTDTDSYNEQFF. For the CDR3, the DNA is TGTGCCAGCAGAACAGACACGGACTCCTACAATGAGCAGTTCTTC.

The chain couples TRBV2 to TRBJ2-7, with a tentative D call TRBD1 (6 bases). The CDR3 runs 15 residues. CDR1 is SNHLY, CDR2 FYNNEI, per germline. V gave up 7 bases and J gave up 0 bases, with 16 bases separating them. This chain's CDR3 is CASKDGTTSSYEQYF. The DNA for the CDR3 is TGTGCCAGCAAGGACGGGACAACAAGCTCCTACGAGCAGTACTTC. Combining the CDR3 with reference TRBV2 and TRBJ2-7 gives the whole variable domain EPEVTQTPSHQVTQMGQEVILRCVPISNHLYFYWYRQILGQKVEFLVSFYNNEISEKSEIFDDQFSVERPDGSNFTLKIRSTKLEDSAMYFCASKDGTTSSYEQYFGPGTRLTVT.

This clone has only a few counts. V and J are TRBV2 and TRBJ2-2; TRBD2 matches 8 bases. This CDR3 contains 15 residues. Unmatched junction bases numbered 9, after V lost 7 bases and J lost 5 bases. CDR1 and CDR2 (germline): SNHLY, FYNNEI. CDR3 loop: CASNRSGRDTGELFF. CDR3 DNA: TGTGCCAGCAATAGAAGCGGGAGAGATACCGGGGAGCTGTTTTTT.

The CDR3 region is CASSPLEGEQETQYF. CDR3 DNA sequence: TGTGCCAGCAGTCCCTTAGAGGGGGAGCAAGAGACCCAGTACTTC. V usage is TRBV27 and J usage is TRBJ2-5, with D possibly being TRBD1 (6 bases). V lost 5 bases, J lost 2 bases, and 15 bases lay in between. Germline-derived CDR1 and CDR2 are MNHEY and SMNVEV (reference sequence). This CDR3 spans 15 amino acids.

V and J are TRBV4-2 and TRBJ1-5; D possibly corresponds to TRBD1 (6 bases). This CDR3 is 17 amino acids long. V lost 3 bases, J lost 2 bases, and 17 bases lay in between. CDR1 and CDR2 from the germline V gene are LGHNA and YNFKEQ. CDR3 loop: CASSQRTGPEGNQPQHF. The CDR3 DNA is TGTGCCAGCAGCCAGCGTACAGGGCCTGAGGGCAATCAGCCCCAGCATTTT.

V gene TRBV2 combines with J gene TRBJ2-7; possible D gene TRBD1, 6 bases. The CDR3 covers 14 residues. V lost 1 base and J lost 3, with 10 bases in between. Germline CDR1 is SNHLY and CDR2 is FYNNEI. The CDR3 bases are TGTGCCAGCAGTGAAGTATCGGACAGCTACGAGCAGTACTTC. Translating it yields CASSEVSDSYEQYF.